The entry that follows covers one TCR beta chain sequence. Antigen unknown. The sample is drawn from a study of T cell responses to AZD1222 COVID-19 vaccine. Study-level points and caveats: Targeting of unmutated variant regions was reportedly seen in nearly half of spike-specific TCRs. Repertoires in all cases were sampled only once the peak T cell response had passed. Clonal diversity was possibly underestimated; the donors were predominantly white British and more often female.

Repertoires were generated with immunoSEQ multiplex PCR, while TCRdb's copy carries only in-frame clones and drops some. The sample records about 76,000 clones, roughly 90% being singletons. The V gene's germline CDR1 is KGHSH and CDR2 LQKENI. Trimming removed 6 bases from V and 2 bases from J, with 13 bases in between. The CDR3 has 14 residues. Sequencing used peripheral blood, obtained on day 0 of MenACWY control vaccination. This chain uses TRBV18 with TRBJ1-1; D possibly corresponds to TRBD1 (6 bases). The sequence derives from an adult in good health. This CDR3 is CASSPVGANTEAFF. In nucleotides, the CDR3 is TGTGCCAGCTCGCCGGTGGGGGCAAACACTGAAGCTTTCTTT.